Detailed here is one T cell receptor (beta chain). It has no known antigen specificity. No base-level quality is on record; no much larger clone is a single base apart. In the paper's terms, the treatment or condition label means: allogeneic hematopoietic cell transplantation with graft depleted of TCRalphabeta T cells and CD19 B cells. The children who served as transplant recipients had been given grafts of TCRalphabeta/CD19-depleted allogeneic hematopoietic cells. Libraries were prepared through PCR. The data were produced on an Illumina HiSeq 2500. To normalize quantification of the TCRbeta repertoire, the TCR libraries were built with molecular barcoding that relied on unique molecular identifiers. TCRdb's own reprocessing of the public reads used fastp at Q25 and MiXCR and kept productive beta chains. Each record represents a unique CDR3 protein, reported with the most common genes and DNA among its rows. The sample table shows hundreds of thousands of distinct CDR3 sequences, and over 20% are seen once. The ten largest account for about 2.6% of the sample.

The data originate from a study of T-cell reconstitution after alpha-beta-depleted transplantation in children listed by TCRdb under 2016. For the study in its entirety: Using TCR repertoire profiling, the study followed T-cell immune reconstitution in a quantitative way in children after TCRalphabeta/CD19-depleted allogeneic hematopoietic cell transplantation. Study-level results and caveats: Over the following months the frequencies of hyperexpanded clones went down, and after one year T-cell counts and TCRbeta diversity were mostly credited to newly produced T cells. The apparently early recovery of alphabetaT-cell counts about two months after transplant reportedly depended on only several hundred rapidly expanded clones that came from non-depleted graft cells. In some patients, high TCRbeta diversity at day 60 was attributed to recipient T cells and intrathymic progenitors that had survived conditioning.

The CDR3 spans 10 residues, from the cysteine through the phenylalanine. Here the CDR3 DNA is all that survives: 30 bases in frame from base 1. The sample consisted of PBMCs, taken before TCRalphabeta/CD19-depleted stem cell transplant. The clonotype originates from a girl aged 2-10 years with Fanconi anemia, due to receive a stem cell transplant. The V and J genes are TRBV21-1 and TRBJ2-7; the tabulated D call, TRBD1, remains unverified against the DNA. TRBV21-1 is marked as a pseudogene. The CDR3 amino acid sequence is: CASGPGAQYF. The DNA sequence is given as TGTGCCAGCGGCCCCGGGGCGCAGTACTTC.